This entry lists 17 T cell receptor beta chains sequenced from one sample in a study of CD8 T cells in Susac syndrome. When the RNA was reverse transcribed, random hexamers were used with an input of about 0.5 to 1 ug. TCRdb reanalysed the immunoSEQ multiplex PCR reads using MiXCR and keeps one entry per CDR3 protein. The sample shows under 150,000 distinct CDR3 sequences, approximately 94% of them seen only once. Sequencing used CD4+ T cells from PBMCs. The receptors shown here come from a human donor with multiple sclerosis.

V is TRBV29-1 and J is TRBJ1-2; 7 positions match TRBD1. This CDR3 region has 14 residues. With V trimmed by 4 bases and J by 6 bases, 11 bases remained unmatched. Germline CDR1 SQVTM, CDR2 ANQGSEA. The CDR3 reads CSVGIGTADNGYTF. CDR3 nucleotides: TGCAGCGTTGGAATCGGGACAGCGGATAATGGCTACACCTTC.

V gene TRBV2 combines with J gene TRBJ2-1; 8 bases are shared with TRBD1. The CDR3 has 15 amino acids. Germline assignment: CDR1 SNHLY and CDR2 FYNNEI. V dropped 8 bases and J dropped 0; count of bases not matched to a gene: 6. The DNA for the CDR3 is TGTGCCAGCGGCTTGGGACAGGTCTCCTACAATGAGCAGTTCTTC. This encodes CASGLGQVSYNEQFF.

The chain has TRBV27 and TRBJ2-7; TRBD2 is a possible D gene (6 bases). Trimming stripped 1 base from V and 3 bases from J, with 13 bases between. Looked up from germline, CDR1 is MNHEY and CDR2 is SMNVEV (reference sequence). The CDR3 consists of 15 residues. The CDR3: CASSLWDFRFYEQYF. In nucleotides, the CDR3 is TGTGCCAGCAGTTTATGGGACTTTAGGTTCTACGAGCAGTACTTC.

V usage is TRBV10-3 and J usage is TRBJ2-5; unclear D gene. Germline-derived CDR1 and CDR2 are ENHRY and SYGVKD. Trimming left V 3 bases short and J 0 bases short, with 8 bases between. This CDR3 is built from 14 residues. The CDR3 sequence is CAISERPDQETQYF. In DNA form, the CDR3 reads TGTGCCATCAGTGAACGACCGGACCAAGAGACCCAGTACTTC.

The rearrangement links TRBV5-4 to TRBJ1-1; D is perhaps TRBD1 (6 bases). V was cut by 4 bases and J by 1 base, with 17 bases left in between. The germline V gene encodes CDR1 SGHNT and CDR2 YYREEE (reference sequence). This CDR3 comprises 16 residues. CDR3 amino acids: CASSIFRGGGNTEAFF. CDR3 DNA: TGTGCCAGCAGCATTTTCAGGGGAGGCGGGAACACTGAAGCTTTCTTT. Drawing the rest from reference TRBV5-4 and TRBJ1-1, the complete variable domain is ETGVTQSPTHLIKTRGQQVTLRCSSQSGHNTVSWYQQALGQGPQFIFQYYREEENGRGNFPPRFSGLQFPNYSSELNVNALELDDSALYLCASSIFRGGGNTEAFFGQGTRLTVV.

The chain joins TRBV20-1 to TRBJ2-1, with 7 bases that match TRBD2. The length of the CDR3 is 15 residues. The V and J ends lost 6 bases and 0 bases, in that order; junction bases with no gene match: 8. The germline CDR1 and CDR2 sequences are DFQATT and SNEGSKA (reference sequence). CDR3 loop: CSARDYHHSYNEQFF. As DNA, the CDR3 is TGCAGTGCCCGGGACTACCACCACTCCTACAATGAGCAGTTCTTC.

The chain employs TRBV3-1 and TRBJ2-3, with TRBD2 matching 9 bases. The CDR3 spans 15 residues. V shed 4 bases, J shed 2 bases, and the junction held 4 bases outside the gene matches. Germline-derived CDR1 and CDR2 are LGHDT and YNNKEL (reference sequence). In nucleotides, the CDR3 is TGTGCCAGCAGCCCGAGCGGGAGGACCACAGATACGCAGTATTTT. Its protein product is CASSPSGRTTDTQYF.

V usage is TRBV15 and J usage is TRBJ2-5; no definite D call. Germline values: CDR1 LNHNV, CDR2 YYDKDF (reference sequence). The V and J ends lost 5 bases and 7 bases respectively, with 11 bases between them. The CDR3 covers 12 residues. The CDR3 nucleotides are TGTGCCACCAGCGGCGATTTAGTGACCCAGTACTTC. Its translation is CATSGDLVTQYF.

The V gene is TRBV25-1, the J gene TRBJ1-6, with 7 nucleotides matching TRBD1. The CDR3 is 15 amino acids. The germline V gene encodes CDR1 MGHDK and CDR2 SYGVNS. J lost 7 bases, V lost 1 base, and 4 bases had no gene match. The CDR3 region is CASSESGTVNSPLHF. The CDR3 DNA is TGTGCCAGCAGTGAATCCGGGACAGTAAATTCACCCCTCCACTTT.

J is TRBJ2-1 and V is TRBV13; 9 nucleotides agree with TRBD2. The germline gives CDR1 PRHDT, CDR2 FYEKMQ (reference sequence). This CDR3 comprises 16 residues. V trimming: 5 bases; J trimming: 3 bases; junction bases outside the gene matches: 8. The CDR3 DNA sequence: TGTGCCAGCAGCCCGCGTATAGCGGGAGTCTACAATGAGCAGTTCTTC. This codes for CASSPRIAGVYNEQFF.

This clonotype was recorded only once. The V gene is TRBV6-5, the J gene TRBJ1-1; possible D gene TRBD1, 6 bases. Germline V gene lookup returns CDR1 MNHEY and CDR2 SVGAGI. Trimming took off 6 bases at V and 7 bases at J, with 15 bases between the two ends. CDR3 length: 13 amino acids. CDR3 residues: CASSPRTAYEAFF. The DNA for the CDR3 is TGTGCCAGCAGCCCCCGGACAGCGTATGAAGCTTTCTTT.

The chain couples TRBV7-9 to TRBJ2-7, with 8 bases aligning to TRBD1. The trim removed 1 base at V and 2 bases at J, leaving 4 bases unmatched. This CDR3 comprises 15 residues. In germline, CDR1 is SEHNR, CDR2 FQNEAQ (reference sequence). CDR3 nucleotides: TGTGCCAGCAGCTTAGGGACAGGGATTACCTACGAGCAGTACTTC. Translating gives CASSLGTGITYEQYF.

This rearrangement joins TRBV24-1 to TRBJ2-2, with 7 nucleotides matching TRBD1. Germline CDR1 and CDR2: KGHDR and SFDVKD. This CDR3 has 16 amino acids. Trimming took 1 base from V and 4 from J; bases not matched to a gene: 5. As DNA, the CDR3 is TGTGCCACCAGTGATTTTACAGGGGCTGGCACCGGGGAGCTGTTTTTT. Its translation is CATSDFTGAGTGELFF.

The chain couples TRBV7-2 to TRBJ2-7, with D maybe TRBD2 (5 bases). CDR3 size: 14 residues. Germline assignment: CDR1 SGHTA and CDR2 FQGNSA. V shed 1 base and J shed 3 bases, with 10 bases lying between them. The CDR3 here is CASSLGPGNYEQYF. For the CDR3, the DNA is TGTGCCAGCAGCTTAGGACCGGGAAACTACGAGCAGTACTTC.

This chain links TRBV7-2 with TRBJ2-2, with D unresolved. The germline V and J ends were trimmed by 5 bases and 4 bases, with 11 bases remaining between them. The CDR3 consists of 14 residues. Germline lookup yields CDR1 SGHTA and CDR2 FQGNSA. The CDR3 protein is CASSRVFSTGELFF. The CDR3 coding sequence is TGTGCCAGCAGCCGGGTTTTTTCCACCGGGGAGCTGTTTTTT.

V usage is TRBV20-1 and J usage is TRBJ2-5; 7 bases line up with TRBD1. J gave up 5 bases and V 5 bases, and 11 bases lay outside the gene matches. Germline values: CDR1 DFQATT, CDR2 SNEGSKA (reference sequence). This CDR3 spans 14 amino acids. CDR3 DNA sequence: TGCAGTGCTCCGCGCCCAGGGGGAGTGGAGACCCAGTACTTC. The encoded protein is CSAPRPGGVETQYF.

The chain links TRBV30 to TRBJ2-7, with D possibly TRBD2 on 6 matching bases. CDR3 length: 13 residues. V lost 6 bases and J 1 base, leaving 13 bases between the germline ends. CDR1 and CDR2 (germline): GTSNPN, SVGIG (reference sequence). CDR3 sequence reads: CACSRGTSYEQYF. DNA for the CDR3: TGTGCCTGCTCCCGGGGGACTTCCTACGAGCAGTACTTC.